This T cell receptor beta chain was recovered during a study of blood T cells in healthy people across ages. Next came a second PCR, run for roughly 6 to 11 cycles, which used a sample-barcoded 5' primer along with a J-beta primer mix. A template-switch adaptor containing 12 random nucleotides labeled each cDNA molecule. TCRdb itself ran the 5' RACE reads through MiXCR, one entry per CDR3 protein. Counted here are about 970,000 distinct CDR3 sequences, 45% to 60% occurring once; the ten biggest clones make up over 20%. Study-level results: In long-lived donors, naive CD4+ cell counts and diversity exceeded those of aged donors. Using unsorted PBMCs precluded a conclusive naive versus antigen-experienced comparison.

A single count supports this clonotype. What it binds is not known. The length of the CDR3 is 16 residues. CDR1 is MNHNS, CDR2 SASEGT, per germline. V lost 6 bases to trimming and J lost 3 bases; unmatched junction nucleotides: 11. The chain joins TRBV6-1 to TRBJ2-3, with 8 positions matching TRBD2. This clonotype was obtained from a woman aged 55-70 years in good health. The sequenced material came from blood. CDR3 nucleotides: TGTGCCAGCAGGCTACCGGGACTAGGTGGTACAGATACGCAGTATTTT. Translated, it gives CASRLPGLGGTDTQYF.